This T cell receptor beta chain was sequenced during a study of blood T cell repertoires in COVID-19. For the study at large: Some COVID-19 samples were acute and others convalescent; all came from the United States, Italy and Spain.

Clones were read by immunoSEQ multiplex PCR, and TCRdb kept only the in-frame ones, dropping some. The sample lists just over 300,000 clones, just over 85% occurring once. CDR1 and CDR2 (germline): LNHDA, SQIVND (reference sequence). The CDR3 contains 13 residues. Trimming cost V 9 bases and J 1 base; bases outside gene matches: 5. The sequenced sample consisted of PBMCs or T cells enriched from blood (not recorded which). This chain uses TRBV19 with TRBJ2-5, with 7 bases that match TRBD1. This receptor was obtained from a man between 25 and 39 years old who had recovered from COVID-19. CDR3 region: CASRDRVQETQYF. The CDR3 DNA is TGTGCCAGCCGTGACAGGGTCCAAGAGACCCAGTACTTC.